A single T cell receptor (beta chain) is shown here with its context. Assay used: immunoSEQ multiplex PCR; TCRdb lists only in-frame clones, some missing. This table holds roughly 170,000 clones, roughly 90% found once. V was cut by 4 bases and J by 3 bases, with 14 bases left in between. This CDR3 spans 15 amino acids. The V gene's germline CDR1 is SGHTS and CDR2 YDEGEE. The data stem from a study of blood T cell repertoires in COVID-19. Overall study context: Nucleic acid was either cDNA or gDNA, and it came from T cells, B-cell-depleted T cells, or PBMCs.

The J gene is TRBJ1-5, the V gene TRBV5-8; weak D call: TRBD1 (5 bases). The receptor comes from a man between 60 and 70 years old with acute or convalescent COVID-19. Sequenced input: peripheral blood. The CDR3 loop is CASSPGRAVNQPQHF. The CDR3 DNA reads TGTGCCAGCAGCCCCGGCAGGGCCGTCAATCAGCCCCAGCATTTT.